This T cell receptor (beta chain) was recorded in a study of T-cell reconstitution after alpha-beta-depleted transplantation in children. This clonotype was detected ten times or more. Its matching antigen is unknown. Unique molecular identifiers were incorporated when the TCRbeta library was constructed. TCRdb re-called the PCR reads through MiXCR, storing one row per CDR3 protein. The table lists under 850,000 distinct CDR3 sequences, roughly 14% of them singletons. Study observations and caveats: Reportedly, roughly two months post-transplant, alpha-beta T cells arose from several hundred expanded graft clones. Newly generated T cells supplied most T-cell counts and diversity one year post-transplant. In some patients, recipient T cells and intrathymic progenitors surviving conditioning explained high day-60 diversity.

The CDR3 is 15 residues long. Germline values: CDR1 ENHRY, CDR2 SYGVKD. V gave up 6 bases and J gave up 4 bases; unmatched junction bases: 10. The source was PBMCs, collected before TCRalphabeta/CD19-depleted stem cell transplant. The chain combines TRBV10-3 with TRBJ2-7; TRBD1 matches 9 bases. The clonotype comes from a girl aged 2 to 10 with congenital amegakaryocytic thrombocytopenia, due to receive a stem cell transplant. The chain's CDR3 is CAIRRDTGGKYEQYF. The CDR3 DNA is TGTGCCATCAGGCGAGATACAGGGGGCAAGTACGAGCAGTACTTC.